This TCR beta chain was recovered during a study of T cell repertoires in cytomegalovirus infection. Across the study: Newly reported HLA-C-restricted and thoroughly characterized HLA-B-restricted CMV epitopes were employed. TCR beta signatures that were public indicated CMV infection and matching HLA type. Study-wide findings and caveats: The ex vivo response was dominated by HLA-C-restricted CMV-specific TCR beta clonotypes. Cumulative public TCR beta family frequency identified carriers of CMV plus the relevant HLA.

There are many counts of this clonotype. The antigen is undetermined. TCRdb re-derived calls from the reads in MiXCR, one entry per CDR3 protein. The sample comprises around 900,000 distinct CDR3 sequences, roughly a third of which are singletons, and about an eighth rests with the top ten. Germline CDR1 is SGHVS and CDR2 is FNYEAQ. This CDR3 has 18 amino acids. Trimming left V 3 bases short and J 5 bases short, with 23 bases between. Specimen: cultured CD8+ T cells from PBMCs, collected from culture after CMV antigen stimulation. The clonotype comes from a human donor in good health (CMV status not recorded). Some clones in this sample may be carry-over from other donors' samples. The V gene is TRBV7-6, the J gene TRBJ2-1, with TRBD2 as a possible D gene (6 bases). Here the CDR3 reads CASSFIPMSGEVHNEQFF. The CDR3 coding sequence is TGTGCCAGCAGCTTTATACCCATGTCGGGGGAGGTTCACAATGAGCAGTTCTTC.